These 30 T cell receptor beta chains were sequenced from one sample in a study of CD8 T cells in Susac syndrome. Random hexamers served to reverse transcribe roughly 0.5 to 1 ug RNA. In TCRdb, the immunoSEQ multiplex PCR reads were re-called with MiXCR into one record per CDR3 protein. The table includes tens of thousands of distinct CDR3 sequences, around 96% detected once. Sequencing was carried out using CD8+ T cells from PBMCs. Every receptor here comes from a human donor with Susac syndrome.

This chain connects TRBV30 to TRBJ2-7; the match to TRBD2 covers 10 bases. CDR1 is GTSNPN and CDR2 is SVGIG in the germline V gene (reference sequence). The length of the CDR3 is 14 residues. V gave up 0 bases and J gave up 2 bases; unmatched junction bases: 1. The CDR3, as DNA: TGTGCCTGGAGTGTAGCGGGGGGGCCCTACGAGCAGTACTTC. Residues: CAWSVAGGPYEQYF.

This sequence joins TRBV3-1 and TRBJ2-5, with a possible D match to TRBD1 (5 bases). This CDR3 has 15 residues. V gave up 1 base and J gave up 5 bases, with 14 bases separating them. The germline gives CDR1 LGHDT, CDR2 YNNKEL (reference sequence). The CDR3, as DNA: TGTGCCAGCAGCCAAGGACCCCAGGGTGGGGAGACCCAGTACTTC. This translates into CASSQGPQGGETQYF.

The rearrangement joins TRBV6-5 to TRBJ2-5; TRBD2 might be the D (5 bases). V lost 8 bases and J 7 bases, leaving 17 bases between the germline ends. This CDR3 is 13 amino acids long. The germline gives CDR1 MNHEY, CDR2 SVGAGI. CDR3 nucleotide sequence: TGTGCCAGCTTGGCGAGGGCAGGAGGGACCCAGTACTTC. Its translation is CASLARAGGTQYF.

V and J are TRBV28 and TRBJ2-2; either TRBD1 or TRBD2 may supply D (5 bases each). Germline V gives CDR1 MDHEN, CDR2 SYDVKM. V lost 6 bases and J 6 bases, leaving 17 bases between the germline ends. This CDR3 is built from 15 residues. This chain's CDR3 is CASSSGRELPGELFF. The CDR3 DNA sequence: TGTGCCAGCAGCTCCGGCAGGGAGTTACCCGGGGAGCTGTTTTTT.

The rearrangement uses TRBV28 and TRBJ1-5; TRBD1 might be the D (5 bases). The CDR3 sequence is 15 residues long. V lost 4 bases and J lost 2, with 12 bases in between. Germline values: CDR1 MDHEN, CDR2 SYDVKM. In DNA form, the CDR3 reads TGTGCCAGCAGTTCCTTTGACAGACGCAATCAGCCCCAGCATTTT. This codes for CASSSFDRRNQPQHF.

The CDR3 sequence: CASNPESKETQYF. In nucleotides, the CDR3 is TGCGCCAGCAACCCCGAGAGTAAAGAGACCCAGTACTTC. V usage is TRBV5-1 and J usage is TRBJ2-5, with D uncertain. Per germline, CDR1 SGHRS and CDR2 YFSETQ. The CDR3 totals 13 residues. V was shortened by 6 bases and J by 3 bases, with 12 bases between the two germline ends.

The V call is TRBV20-1, the J call TRBJ1-3, with no clear D. Germline CDR1 is DFQATT and CDR2 is SNEGSKA (reference sequence). The CDR3 covers 13 residues. V gave up 6 bases and J gave up 0 bases, with 9 bases separating them. The CDR3 DNA sequence: TGCAGTGCCTCGGGCAGCTCTGGAAACACCATATATTTT. It yields the protein CSASGSSGNTIYF.

This rearrangement joins TRBV29-1 to TRBJ2-4; D gene ambiguous. Germline values: CDR1 SQVTM, CDR2 ANQGSEA. V was clipped by 7 bases and J by 0 bases, with 19 bases between them. The CDR3 extends over 16 amino acids. CDR3 sequence (DNA): TGCAGCGCTACTGGTCCACTCAAAGGAGCCAAAAACATTCAGTACTTC. Its translation: CSATGPLKGAKNIQYF.

V is TRBV20-1 and J is TRBJ2-3, with D unclear. Germline assignment: CDR1 DFQATT and CDR2 SNEGSKA (reference sequence). V was shortened by 5 bases and J by 2 bases, with 8 bases between the two germline ends. The CDR3 contains 12 residues. CDR3 nucleotide sequence: TGCAGTGCTGTGAGCGACACAGATACGCAGTATTTT. Translation: CSAVSDTDTQYF.

The V and J genes are TRBV6-5 and TRBJ2-5, with TRBD1 matching 9 bases. The CDR3 contains 15 residues. Looked up from germline, CDR1 is MNHEY and CDR2 is SVGAGI. J lost 5 bases, V lost 1 base, and 5 bases had no gene match. The CDR3 reads CASSYFTTGGETQYF. The CDR3 region has the DNA TGTGCCAGCAGTTACTTTACGACAGGGGGGGAGACCCAGTACTTC.

V gene TRBV19 combines with J gene TRBJ2-4; TRBD1 aligns across 11 bases. The CDR3 totals 16 residues. Germline V lookup: CDR1 LNHDA, CDR2 SQIVND (reference sequence). Trimming cost V 3 bases and J 5 bases; bases outside gene matches: 6. CDR3 sequence: CASSMIGQGAENIQYF. The CDR3 coding sequence is TGTGCCAGTAGTATGATCGGACAGGGGGCGGAAAACATTCAGTACTTC.

V gene TRBV6-6 combines with J gene TRBJ2-7, with 9 positions matching TRBD1. This CDR3 spans 15 amino acids. The trim removed 6 bases at V and 4 bases at J, leaving 10 bases unmatched. Germline loops: CDR1 MNHNY, CDR2 SVGAGI (reference sequence). DNA for the CDR3: TGTGCCAGCAGCCGTACACCGGGACAGGGATACGAGCAGTACTTC. Translating gives CASSRTPGQGYEQYF.

This sequence joins TRBV30 and TRBJ1-5; no reliable D call. The CDR3 extends over 16 amino acids. The germline V and J ends were trimmed by 3 bases and 4 bases, with 19 bases remaining between them. Germline V gene lookup returns CDR1 GTSNPN and CDR2 SVGIG (reference sequence). The CDR3 protein is CAWSPSPGMWNQPQHF. CDR3 in DNA: TGTGCCTGGAGCCCCAGCCCGGGAATGTGGAATCAGCCCCAGCATTTT.

The V call is TRBV5-4, the J call TRBJ1-6, with D possibly being TRBD1 (5 bases). V was cut by 4 bases and J by 4 bases, with 18 bases left in between. In germline, CDR1 is SGHNT, CDR2 YYREEE (reference sequence). The CDR3 runs to 17 residues. In nucleotides, the CDR3 is TGTGCCAGCAGCCCTGGGACCCCTGTCTTGTATAATTCACCCCTCCACTTT. It specifies CASSPGTPVLYNSPLHF.

V and J are TRBV5-1 and TRBJ1-6; D is unresolved. Germline CDR1 and CDR2: SGHRS and YFSETQ. This CDR3 spans 14 amino acids. V shed 4 bases and J shed 8 bases, with 13 bases lying between them. The CDR3 sequence: CASSSLFSDSPLHF. Here the CDR3 DNA reads TGCGCCAGCAGCAGCTTGTTTTCGGATTCACCCCTCCACTTT.

The V and J genes are TRBV20-1 and TRBJ1-1; tentative D call: TRBD1 (6 bases). The CDR3 runs 15 residues. CDR1 and CDR2 from the germline V gene are DFQATT and SNEGSKA (reference sequence). V lost 6 bases to trimming and J lost 5 bases, with 22 bases between them. The CDR3 nucleotides are TGCAGTGCCCCAGGGGCCGTCGGGGTAGGAACTGAAGCTTTCTTT. It codes for CSAPGAVGVGTEAFF.

The rearrangement links TRBV11-2 to TRBJ1-5; D not certain. This CDR3 is built from 17 residues. V shed 0 bases and J shed 0 bases, with 12 bases lying between them. Germline values: CDR1 SGHAT, CDR2 FQNNGV. The CDR3 loop reads CASSLDPTEYSNQPQHF. The CDR3 bases are TGTGCCAGCAGCTTAGACCCGACGGAATATAGCAATCAGCCCCAGCATTTT.

V is TRBV9 and J is TRBJ1-2, with no clear D. The V gene lost 4 bases and the J gene lost 3 bases, with 19 bases spanning the gap. This CDR3 is built from 16 residues. Germline values: CDR1 SGDLS, CDR2 YYNGEE. CDR3 amino acids: CASSLRFRLGDYGYTF. CDR3 nucleotides: TGTGCCAGCAGCCTCAGGTTTAGACTCGGAGACTATGGCTACACCTTC. Filled out from reference TRBV9 and TRBJ1-2, the complete variable domain reads DSGVTQTPKHLITATGQRVTLRCSPRSGDLSVYWYQQSLDQGLQFLIQYYNGEERAKGNILERFSAQQFPDLHSELNLSSLELGDSALYFCASSLRFRLGDYGYTFGSGTRLTVV.

This chain uses TRBV7-2 with TRBJ1-3, with no clear D. The germline V and J ends were trimmed by 3 bases and 7 bases, with 7 bases remaining between them. The CDR3 spans 12 residues. The germline CDR1 and CDR2 sequences are SGHTA and FQGNSA. The CDR3 loop reads CASSFERNTIYF. CDR3 DNA: TGTGCCAGCAGCTTCGAAAGGAACACCATATATTTT.

In its sample, this clonotype was seen once. The junction departs from germline at one end; a sequencing error may be responsible. This chain uses TRBV7-2 with TRBJ2-5; D is perhaps TRBD2 (5 bases). Germline assignment: CDR1 SGHTA and CDR2 FQGNSA. The CDR3 is made up of 14 amino acids. For the CDR3, the DNA is TGTGCCAGCAGCTTAGTCGGCAGCGGAGAGGCCCAGTACTTC. This sequence encodes CASSLVGSGEAQYF. Full variable domain (remainder filled in from reference TRBV7-2 and TRBJ2-5): GAGVSQSPSNKVTEKGKDVELRCDPISGHTALYWYRQSLGQGLEFLIYFQGNSAPDKSGLPSDRFSAERTGGSVSTLTIQRTQQEDSAVYLCASSLVGSGEAQYFGPGTRLLVL.

V and J are TRBV27 and TRBJ1-5; D remains unclear. CDR1 and CDR2 from the germline V gene are MNHEY and SMNVEV (reference sequence). This CDR3 has 13 amino acids. V dropped 6 bases and J dropped 6 bases, with 12 bases sitting between them. The CDR3 sequence: CASRGYRGQPQHF. The CDR3 DNA follows: TGTGCCAGCAGGGGGTATCGGGGTCAGCCCCAGCATTTT.

CDR3 loop: CASSYSTLQRYGYTF. The CDR3 DNA follows: TGTGCCAGCAGTTACTCGACGCTACAACGCTATGGCTACACCTTC. This rearrangement joins TRBV6-5 to TRBJ1-2; D unresolved. This CDR3 spans 15 amino acids. Germline assignment: CDR1 MNHEY and CDR2 SVGAGI. V gave up 0 bases and J gave up 4 bases, with 12 bases separating them.

The chain carries TRBV9 and TRBJ2-1, with D perhaps matching TRBD2 (6 bases). The CDR3 has 15 residues. Deletions cut 0 bases from V and 8 bases from J, with 15 bases between. CDR1 is SGDLS and CDR2 is YYNGEE in the germline V gene. CDR3 sequence reads: CASSVAGTPGDEQFF. In nucleotides, the CDR3 is TGTGCCAGCAGCGTAGCCGGGACTCCCGGCGATGAGCAGTTCTTC. The variable domain in full, with the rest retrieved from reference TRBV9 and TRBJ2-1, is DSGVTQTPKHLITATGQRVTLRCSPRSGDLSVYWYQQSLDQGLQFLIQYYNGEERAKGNILERFSAQQFPDLHSELNLSSLELGDSALYFCASSVAGTPGDEQFFGPGTRLTVL.

The V and J genes are TRBV28 and TRBJ2-5; D is unresolved. With 5 bases removed from V and 9 bases from J, the gap between germline ends came to 10 bases. CDR3 size: 11 residues. Germline V gene sequence: CDR1 MDHEN, CDR2 SYDVKM. In DNA form, the CDR3 reads TGTGCCAGCAGTGCGCCTAAGGCCCAGTACTTC. Residues: CASSAPKAQYF.

The chain carries TRBV3-1 and TRBJ1-4; tentative D call: TRBD1 (6 bases). Per germline, CDR1 LGHDT and CDR2 YNNKEL (reference sequence). Trimming took 4 bases from V and 0 from J, leaving 12 bases between them. This CDR3 spans 16 amino acids. The CDR3 DNA is TGTGCCAGCAGCCGTAGGAGGACAGCAACTAATGAAAAACTGTTTTTT. Protein product: CASSRRRTATNEKLFF.

The genes are TRBV9 and TRBJ2-1, with D tentatively TRBD1 or TRBD2 (6 bases each). The germline CDR1 and CDR2 sequences are SGDLS and YYNGEE. The V gene lost 9 bases and the J gene lost 7 bases, with 17 bases spanning the gap. This CDR3 has 13 amino acids. Here the CDR3 reads CATARGDGNEQFF. In DNA form, the CDR3 reads TGTGCCACCGCTAGGGGGGATGGGAATGAGCAGTTCTTC.

This clonotype was counted once. The V and J genes are TRBV30 and TRBJ1-1, with 9 bases matching TRBD1. The junction had 2 bases not matched to a gene; V was cut back by 3 bases and J by 0 bases. From germline, CDR1 is GTSNPN and CDR2 SVGIG (reference sequence). The CDR3 is 14 amino acids. CDR3: CAWRGDRVNTEAFF. CDR3 DNA: TGTGCCTGGAGGGGGGACAGGGTGAACACTGAAGCTTTCTTT.

The J gene is TRBJ1-1, the V gene TRBV20-1; 11 bases map to TRBD1. Germline V gene data show CDR1 as DFQATT and CDR2 as SNEGSKA (reference sequence). Unmatched junction bases numbered 6, after V lost 3 bases and J lost 6 bases. There are 14 residues in the CDR3. The CDR3 sequence: CSARGQGEYAEAFF. DNA of the CDR3: TGCAGTGCTAGGGGACAGGGGGAGTACGCTGAAGCTTTCTTT.

The gene calls are TRBV5-4 and TRBJ2-6, with D perhaps TRBD2 (6 bases). The CDR3 loop spans 18 amino acids. Trimming stripped 4 bases from V and 0 bases from J, with 17 bases between. Germline V lookup: CDR1 SGHNT, CDR2 YYREEE (reference sequence). The CDR3 region is CASSVGGTDSSGANVLTF. In DNA form, the CDR3 reads TGTGCCAGCAGCGTTGGGGGGACGGACTCCTCTGGGGCCAACGTCCTGACTTTC.

V is TRBV4-3 and J is TRBJ1-6, with 8 nucleotides matching TRBD1. Germline-derived CDR1 and CDR2 are LGHNA and YSLEER. The CDR3 sequence is 14 residues long. V shed 3 bases, J shed 9 bases, and the junction held 4 bases outside the gene matches. Here the CDR3 reads CASSHGQGGSPLHF. CDR3 nucleotide sequence: TGCGCCAGCAGCCACGGACAGGGAGGTTCACCCCTCCACTTT.